This TCR beta chain was identified during a study of blood T cell repertoires in COVID-19. Study in general: Samples representing acute and convalescent COVID-19 were sourced from the United States, Italy and Spain. The cDNA or gDNA used as material had been derived from T cells, B-cell-depleted T cells, or PBMCs.

V was trimmed by 2 bases and J by 7 bases, leaving 11 bases between them. The CDR3 loop spans 14 amino acids. Germline V gives CDR1 KGHSH, CDR2 LQKENI. Researchers sorted participants into cohorts using their self-reported clinical history. In the source study's methods: Quantification of nucleated cells was approximated via reference gene primer amplification. Assay: immunoSEQ multiplex PCR; the TCRdb copy retains only in-frame clones and omits some. V and J calls and clone size are as listed in that table; D and trimming were resolved from the DNA. The sample lists 200,000 to 300,000 clones, about four fifths occurring once.

The clonotype originates from a woman in her forties who had been exposed to COVID-19. The source material was PBMCs or T cells enriched from blood (not recorded which). The rearrangement joins TRBV18 to TRBJ2-2; D is possibly TRBD2 (5 bases). The DNA for the CDR3 is TGTGCCAGCTCACCATCCGGGGTTATCGGGGAGCTGTTTTTT. Its translation is CASSPSGVIGELFF. The variable domain in full, completed from reference TRBV18 and TRBJ2-2, reads NAGVMQNPRHLVRRRGQEARLRCSPMKGHSHVYWYRQLPEEGLKFMVYLQKENIIDESGMPKERFSAEFPKEGPSILRIQQVVRGDSAAYFCASSPSGVIGELFFGEGSRLTVL.